Listed below are T cell receptor beta chains from one sample, sequenced in a study of blood T cell repertoires in COVID-19. Using immunoSEQ multiplex PCR, the repertoire was profiled, and TCRdb retains in-frame clones only, with some absent. The repertoire holds fewer than 250,000 clones, with over 75% as singletons. Material for sequencing was peripheral blood. The receptors come from a woman aged 50 to 60 with acute or convalescent COVID-19. The CDR3 runs from the conserved cysteine through the conserved F or W. The D gene is left open where the match is weak. Rows give clone size only sometimes, using once, few, many, or a class for an expanded clone.

TRBV30	-	TRBJ2-3	TRBD2	TGTGCCTGGAGTGTTGGACTAGCGGGGGGTTCCACAGATACGCAGTATTTT	CAWSVGLAGGSTDTQYF
TRBV5-1	-	TRBJ2-3	TRBD1	TGCGCCAGCAGCTTACGTGACAGGGGTGTCACAGATACGCAGTATTTT	CASSLRDRGVTDTQYF
TRBV30	-	TRBJ2-7	TRBD1	TGTGCCTGGATGCCACAGGGGAATTACTACGAGCAGTACTTC	CAWMPQGNYYEQYF
TRBV5-4	once	TRBJ2-3	-	TGTGCCAGCAGCTTGTCCAGGAACACAGATACGCAGTATTTT	CASSLSRNTDTQYF
TRBV15	-	TRBJ1-5	-	TGTGCCACCAGCAGAGATGGGGGGGAAAGAGAGCCCCAGCATTTT	CATSRDGGEREPQHF
TRBV7-9	-	TRBJ1-1	-	TGTGCCAGCAGCTTAGCGGCGGACAGAGGACGAGCTTTCTTT	CASSLAADRGRAFF
TRBV2	once	TRBJ1-5	-	TGTGCCAGCAGCGGGGGGGGTAGTAATCAGCCCCAGCATTTT	CASSGGGSNQPQHF
TRBV3-1/TRBV3-2	-	TRBJ2-7	TRBD2	TGTGCCAGCAGCCCGTCCCGGACTAGCGGGATTCACGAGCAGTACTTC	CASSPSRTSGIHEQYF
TRBV5-4	-	TRBJ1-6	TRBD1	TGTGCCAGCAGCTCCCGGACAGGGGTTAATAATTCACCCCTCCACTTT	CASSSRTGVNNSPLHF
TRBV15	few	TRBJ2-4	TRBD2	TGTGCCACCAGCAGTGGGGTAGCGGGTTGGGCAAACATTCAGTACTTC	CATSSGVAGWANIQYF
TRBV3-1/TRBV3-2	-	TRBJ2-1	TRBD2	TGTGCCAGCAGCCAAGCCCCATTAAGACTAGCGGGAGGGCCCAATGAGCAGTTCTTC	CASSQAPLRLAGGPNEQFF
TRBV11-2	-	TRBJ2-7	-	TGTGCCAGCAGCTTAGCCGGACTGGCTCCAGAGCAGTACTTC	CASSLAGLAPEQYF
TRBV3-1/TRBV3-2	-	TRBJ1-2	TRBD1	TGTGCCAGCAGCCAACGTCCGGGACAGGGGGAGGGCTACACCTTC	CASSQRPGQGEGYTF
TRBV30	-	TRBJ2-7	-	TGTGCCTGGAGTGTAATAGGACAGAGCTACGAGCAGTACTTC	CAWSVIGQSYEQYF
TRBV24-1	-	TRBJ1-2	TRBD1	TGTGCCACCAAAGGGCGGGGACAGGGGTATGGCTACACCTTC	CATKGRGQGYGYTF
TRBV10-2	-	TRBJ2-7	-	TGCGCCAGCAGCTCCTCCGGGGTCTACGAGCAGTACTTC	CASSSSGVYEQYF
TRBV19	few	TRBJ2-1	TRBD1	TGTGCCAGTAGTATAGATGGGGGACAGGGGTCCTACAATGAGCAGTTCTTC	CASSIDGGQGSYNEQFF
TRBV7-2	few	TRBJ2-7	-	TGTGCCAGCGGGGGGGGGCAGGGCCCCTACGAGCAGTACTTC	CASGGGQGPYEQYF
TRBV19	-	TRBJ1-5	-	TGTGCCAGTAGTATTGCGGGCAACGGCTTGACTATTAATCAGCCCCAGCATTTT	CASSIAGNGLTINQPQHF
TRBV27	-	TRBJ2-5	-	TGTGCCAGCAGTTTGTACAGGCAAGAGACCCAGTACTTC	CASSLYRQETQYF
TRBV29-1	-	TRBJ2-7	-	TGCAGCGTTACAAGAGTTGGGCGCGAGCAGTACTTC	CSVTRVGREQYF
TRBV7-2	once	TRBJ2-7	TRBD1	TGTGCCAGCAGCTCCGACAGGGGATACGAGCAGTACTTC	CASSSDRGYEQYF
TRBV5-1	-	TRBJ2-7	-	TGCGCCAGCAGCTTGCAAGGGGGTGATCGGCTTTCCGAGCAGTACTTC	CASSLQGGDRLSEQYF
TRBV29-1	-	TRBJ2-5	TRBD2	TGCAGCGTTCAATGGGACGATGGGCTAGCGGTGTTCCAAGAGACCCAGTACTTC	CSVQWDDGLAVFQETQYF
TRBV5-4	-	TRBJ2-7	TRBD1	TGTGCCAGCAGCCCGATCCGGGACAGGGGGGAAGAGCAGTACTTC	CASSPIRDRGEEQYF
TRBV6-5	-	TRBJ2-7	-	TGTGCCAGCGTTACTACCCGGACGGGGGAGCAGTACTTC	CASVTTRTGEQYF
TRBV5-1	-	TRBJ1-4	TRBD1	TGCGCCAGCAGCTGGGACAGTGAAAAACTGTTTTTT	CASSWDSEKLFF
TRBV18	few	TRBJ2-7	TRBD1	TGTGCCAGCTCATCAAAACAGGGGGCATACGAGCAGTACTTC	CASSSKQGAYEQYF
TRBV18	-	TRBJ2-5	TRBD2	TGTGCCAGCTCACCACCGGGACTACCTCAAGAGACCCAGTACTTC	CASSPPGLPQETQYF
TRBV7-9	few	TRBJ2-1	-	TGTGCCAGCAGCTTCGACAGACCCAATGAGCAGTTCTTC	CASSFDRPNEQFF
TRBV6-5	-	TRBJ1-4	-	TGTGCCAGCCGGCGAGGCCGTAATGAAAAACTGTTTTTT	CASRRGRNEKLFF
TRBV19	-	TRBJ1-2	TRBD1	TGTGCCAGCCACGACCAGGGGGGTTCTGACTATGGCTACACCTTC	CASHDQGGSDYGYTF
TRBV3-1/TRBV3-2	-	TRBJ1-6	TRBD1	TGTGCCAGCAGCCAGGGGGACAGGGATAATTCACCCCTCCACTTT	CASSQGDRDNSPLHF
TRBV7-9	few	TRBJ2-1	TRBD1	TGTGCCAGCAGCTTAAATAAGCGGACAGGGTCCGATGAGCAGTTCTTC	CASSLNKRTGSDEQFF
TRBV28	once	TRBJ1-5	-	TGTGCCAGCGCGGGGGGTCAAGCATCCTTTGGGAATCAGCCCCAGCATTTT	CASAGGQASFGNQPQHF
TRBV12-3/TRBV12-4	-	TRBJ2-3	-	TGTGCCAGCAGTACTACGACAGATACGCAGTATTTT	CASSTTTDTQYF
TRBV10-2	-	TRBJ2-1	TRBD1	TGCGCCAGCAGTGGTCGACAGGGCATTACCTACAATGAGCAGTTCTTC	CASSGRQGITYNEQFF
TRBV2	-	TRBJ2-3	-	TGTGCCAGCAGTGAAGCTCGAAAGACTCAAAGCACAGATACGCAGTATTTT	CASSEARKTQSTDTQYF
TRBV5-4	-	TRBJ2-7	-	TGTGCCAGCAGCTTAGGAGGATACTCCTACGAGCAGTACTTC	CASSLGGYSYEQYF
TRBV30	few	TRBJ2-2	-	TGTGCCCGAGGGAACAGACCAACCTTTAACACCGGGGAGCTGTTTTTT	CARGNRPTFNTGELFF
TRBV5-1	-	TRBJ2-1	TRBD1	TGCGCCAGCAGCTTGGGACAGGGCAATGAGCAGTTCTTC	CASSLGQGNEQFF
TRBV24-1	-	TRBJ1-2	TRBD1	TGTGCCACCAGTGAGGGGACAGGGAATGGCTACACCTTC	CATSEGTGNGYTF
TRBV2	-	TRBJ1-2	TRBD1	TGTGCCAGCAGTGAAACCAGGACAGGGGCAATTGGCTACACCTTC	CASSETRTGAIGYTF
TRBV7-2	-	TRBJ2-7	-	TGTGCCAGCAGCTTCGGGGGACAGAGAACATACGAGCAGTACTTC	CASSFGGQRTYEQYF